The next 14 T cell receptor beta chains were all read from a single sample in a study of blood T cell repertoires in COVID-19. Repertoires were generated with immunoSEQ multiplex PCR, while TCRdb's copy carries only in-frame clones and drops some. This table has more than 350,000 clones, 85% to 90% appearing once. The sequenced sample consisted of PBMCs or T cells enriched from blood (not recorded which). These receptor sequences come from a man aged 18 to 29 who had recovered from COVID-19.

This rearrangement joins TRBV29-1 to TRBJ2-1; D is possibly TRBD2 (5 bases). Germline-derived CDR1 and CDR2 are SQVTM and ANQGSEA. This CDR3 spans 13 amino acids. V was trimmed by 4 bases and J by 3 bases, leaving 10 bases between them. DNA for the CDR3: TGCAGCGTTGCCGGGGATATCTACAATGAGCAGTTCTTC. This encodes CSVAGDIYNEQFF.

The genes are TRBV19 and TRBJ2-3, with TRBD1 matching over 7 bases. The CDR3 has 15 residues. Trimming cost V 6 bases and J 4 bases; bases outside gene matches: 10. The germline gives CDR1 LNHDA, CDR2 SQIVND (reference sequence). In nucleotides, the CDR3 is TGTGCCAGTAGAGACAGGGCCCTAAGTGCAGATACGCAGTATTTT. As protein: CASRDRALSADTQYF.

The chain couples TRBV6-1 to TRBJ2-7, with D tentatively TRBD1 (5 bases). V lost 2 bases and J 4 bases, leaving 12 bases between the germline ends. The CDR3 has 14 residues. Germline values: CDR1 MNHNS, CDR2 SASEGT. CDR3 DNA sequence: TGTGCCAGCAGTGAAATGGGGCTGGGGTACGAGCAGTACTTC. Translated: CASSEMGLGYEQYF.

V usage is TRBV30 and J usage is TRBJ2-3; 7 bases match TRBD2. Germline V CDR1 and CDR2: GTSNPN, SVGIG (reference sequence). This CDR3 has 13 amino acids. V trimming: 8 bases; J trimming: 3 bases; junction bases outside the gene matches: 8. The DNA of the CDR3 is TGTGCCGGTGGGGGGGGAATTACAGATACGCAGTATTTT. Amino acid sequence: CAGGGGITDTQYF.

The chain has TRBV6-2 or TRBV6-3 and TRBJ2-7; the D is unclear. CDR3 size: 13 residues. CDR1 is MNHEY, CDR2 SVGEGT, per germline. Trimming removed 2 bases from V and 3 bases from J, with 8 bases in between. The CDR3 region is CASSYEALYEQYF. In DNA, the CDR3 is TGTGCCAGCAGTTACGAGGCGCTCTACGAGCAGTACTTC.

The J gene is TRBJ1-5, the V gene TRBV4-2; 11 bases are shared with TRBD1. CDR3 size: 16 residues. Looked up from germline, CDR1 is LGHNA and CDR2 is YNFKEQ. V lost 4 bases and J lost 6; bases outside the gene matches: 8. The CDR3 protein is CASSRSGTGGGQPQHF. The CDR3 DNA reads as TGTGCCAGCAGCCGGTCGGGGACAGGGGGTGGTCAGCCCCAGCATTTT.

This chain links TRBV5-5 with TRBJ2-1, with D possibly matching TRBD1 (5 bases). Germline values: CDR1 SGHKS, CDR2 YYEKEE (reference sequence). The CDR3 length is 14 residues. The ends were cut back, 0 bases at V and 10 bases at J, with 14 bases in the middle. In DNA form, the CDR3 reads TGTGCCAGCAGCTTGGGACAGACCGTCCGGGAGCAGTTCTTC. Translating it yields CASSLGQTVREQFF.

This clone was observed a single time. The chain combines TRBV30 with TRBJ1-5; 8 bases match TRBD1. Germline V lookup: CDR1 GTSNPN, CDR2 SVGIG (reference sequence). J lost 7 bases, V lost 2 bases, and 4 bases had no gene match. This CDR3 has 13 residues. The CDR3 loop is CAWSKQGEQPQHF. The CDR3 coding sequence is TGTGCCTGGAGTAAACAGGGGGAACAGCCCCAGCATTTT.

This sequence joins TRBV19 and TRBJ1-1; TRBD1 matches 8 bases. Germline trimming cut 9 bases from V and 1 base from J; bases unmatched to any gene: 1. The germline gives CDR1 LNHDA, CDR2 SQIVND (reference sequence). The CDR3 is 12 amino acids. CDR3 nucleotides: TGTGCCAGCGGACAGGGGAACACTGAAGCTTTCTTT. Its protein product is CASGQGNTEAFF.

This sequence joins TRBV7-6 and TRBJ2-2; 8 nucleotides match TRBD1. The CDR3 totals 15 residues. Germline V lookup: CDR1 SGHVS, CDR2 FNYEAQ. V lost 5 bases and J lost 6; bases outside the gene matches: 8. The CDR3 bases are TGTGCCAGCAGCCCGCCGGACAGGGACGCCGGGGAGCTGTTTTTT. Its protein product is CASSPPDRDAGELFF.

V and J are TRBV19 and TRBJ1-5; D is undetermined. The V end was cut by 5 bases, the J end by 3 bases, with 11 bases between. The CDR3 covers 14 residues. In germline, CDR1 is LNHDA, CDR2 SQIVND (reference sequence). The CDR3 DNA reads TGTGCCAGTAGTGCCCACAAAACCAATCAGCCCCAGCATTTT. It encodes CASSAHKTNQPQHF.

The chain carries TRBV28 and TRBJ1-5; D perhaps matches TRBD1 (6 bases). V lost 7 bases and J lost 4, with 11 bases in between. The CDR3 covers 13 residues. Germline V lookup: CDR1 MDHEN, CDR2 SYDVKM. The DNA for the CDR3 is TGTGCCAGCAAGCCAACAGGGAATCAGCCCCAGCATTTT. It translates to CASKPTGNQPQHF.

DNA of the CDR3: TGCAGCGACCGACAGGGGGATACGCAGTATTTT. It codes for CSDRQGDTQYF. The V call is TRBV29-1, the J call TRBJ2-3; 8 bases align to TRBD1. Trimming at V came to 7 bases and at J to 6 bases, leaving 3 bases not matched to a gene. Germline V CDR1 and CDR2: SQVTM, ANQGSEA. The CDR3 totals 11 residues.

The rearrangement uses TRBV27 and TRBJ2-7, with D perhaps TRBD1 (5 bases). Germline CDR1 is MNHEY and CDR2 is SMNVEV (reference sequence). This CDR3 region has 13 residues. The germline V and J ends were trimmed by 7 bases and 2 bases, with 12 bases remaining between them. The CDR3 protein is CASIIRAPYEQYF. CDR3 nucleotide sequence: TGTGCCAGCATAATCAGGGCCCCCTACGAGCAGTACTTC.